This TCR beta chain was identified in a study of blood T cell repertoires in COVID-19. Study-level background: Both acute and convalescent COVID-19 samples were obtained from the United States, Italy and Spain.

Authors' data handling: For nucleated cells, counts were estimated from reference gene primer amplification. Here immunoSEQ multiplex PCR was the method, and the copy in TCRdb shows in-frame clones only, minus some. V and J calls plus clone size are reproduced from that table; the DNA served to infer D and trimming. In the table there are about 250,000 clones, 70% to 90% of which are singletons. The sequenced sample consisted of peripheral blood. This receptor was identified in a woman aged 40 to 49 who had recovered from COVID-19.

DNA of the CDR3: TGTGCCAGCAGCGTTAAGACAGGGGCAGTCGCTGACGAGCAGTACTTC. Translation gives CASSVKTGAVADEQYF. The chain employs TRBV9 and TRBJ2-7, with TRBD1 matching 8 bases. Losses at the gene ends were 2 bases for V and 5 bases for J; bases not matched to a gene: 12. This CDR3 is built from 16 residues. Germline CDR1 is SGDLS and CDR2 is YYNGEE.